This T cell receptor (beta chain) was profiled in a study of CD8+ T cells in alopecia areata. Trimming left V 5 bases short and J 12 bases short, with 16 bases between. CDR3 length: 12 amino acids. Germline V gene sequence: CDR1 SEHNR, CDR2 FQNEAQ (reference sequence). RNA extraction and reverse transcription yielded cDNA as sequencing template. TCRdb's table, derived via immunoSEQ multiplex PCR, lists solely in-frame clones and lacks some. The sample lists 110,000 to 150,000 clones, roughly 58% seen once, with about 38% in the top ten. The sequencing sample was made of CD8+ T cells sorted from blood. This clonotype was obtained from a human donor in good health. V usage is TRBV7-9 and J usage is TRBJ1-1, with D possibly matching TRBD1 (6 bases). The CDR3 coding sequence is TGTGCCAGCAGCAACGATGACAGGACTTCTTTCTTT. Amino acids: CASSNDDRTSFF.